Following are 10 T cell receptor beta chains from one sample sequenced in a study of tumor and adjacent non-tumor tissue in lung cancer (dated by TCRdb to 2017 to 2018). RNA was isolated from bulk unsorted tissue, and RNA quality was assessed with a NanoDrop ND-1000 and an Agilent 2100. Library prep was done by multiplex PCR. Reads for this sample came from an Illumina HiSeq 2500. TCRbeta libraries were built by three rounds of nested PCR using primers (Table S4), following protocols modified from ARM-PCR. In-frame beta chains were kept once TCRdb had trimmed the public reads at Q25 with fastp and called clones with MiXCR. Records with the same CDR3 protein are collapsed into one entry carrying the most frequent genes and DNA. Counted in this sample were under 150,000 distinct CDR3 sequences; approximately 72% of them appeared once. The ten largest clones represent 18% of the sample. The sequenced material came from lung tumor tissue. These TCRs come from a man between 60 and 70 years old with small cell lung cancer.

Worth noting for this clonotype: This clone may be a read error of a much larger clone one base away. The CDR3 region has the DNA TGCAGTGCTAGTAATCCGATGACTGGCACAGATACGCAGTATTTT. Protein product: CSASNPMTGTDTQYF. The rearrangement uses TRBV20-1 and TRBJ2-3; no firm D call. The length of the CDR3 is 15 residues. Trimming took off 3 bases at V and 1 base at J, with 14 bases between the two ends. In germline, CDR1 is DFQATT, CDR2 SNEGSKA (reference sequence).

This chain connects TRBV20-1 to TRBJ1-1; perhaps TRBD1 as D (5 bases). Germline V lookup: CDR1 DFQATT, CDR2 SNEGSKA (reference sequence). The CDR3 spans 17 residues. V gave up 3 bases and J gave up 1 base, with 21 bases separating them. The CDR3 loop reads CSAREHWGGTKNTEAFF. The CDR3 DNA sequence: TGCAGTGCTAGGGAACATTGGGGGGGTACGAAGAACACTGAAGCTTTCTTT.

The chain links TRBV6-1 to TRBJ1-5, with D possibly being TRBD1 (6 bases). CDR1 MNHNS and CDR2 SASEGT come from the germline V gene. The CDR3 has 16 amino acids. V shed 1 base and J shed 4 bases, with 14 bases lying between them. CDR3 bases: TGTGCCAGCAGTGAAGATGGGGGGGCGAGGAATCAGCCCCAGCATTTT. This codes for CASSEDGGARNQPQHF.

This clonotype was observed a few times. A junction boundary mismatches the germline segment, possibly from a read error. The rearrangement uses TRBV7-8 and TRBJ2-1; tentative D call: TRBD2 (6 bases). In germline, CDR1 is SGHVS, CDR2 FQNEAQ. The CDR3 is 15 amino acids. The CDR3 reads CASSSGRSSYNEQFF. CDR3 DNA sequence: TGTGCCAGCAGCTCTGGGAGGAGCTCCTATAATGAGCAGTTCTTC.

The rearrangement uses TRBV6-2 or TRBV6-3 and TRBJ2-7; 11 bases fit TRBD2. Germline lookup yields CDR1 MNHEY and CDR2 SVGEGT. J was trimmed by 5 bases and V by 0 bases; bases with no gene match: 9. This CDR3 has 17 residues. The CDR3 bases are TGTGCCAGCAGTTACTCGAGAACTAGCGGGAGCTTGGACGAGCAGTACGTC. Translated, it gives CASSYSRTSGSLDEQYV.

This clonotype was counted a single time. This likely comes from a read error, as the CDR3 has no conserved phenylalanine or tryptophan at its end. The DNA is omitted, as the CDR3 cannot be located on it reliably, and the CDR3 follows TCRdb's listing. The chain recombines TRBV6-1 with TRBJ2-7; the DNA was not compared with TRBD1, the D call given in the table. The CDR3 region is 13 residues in length, termini included. Germline assignment: CDR1 MNHNS and CDR2 SASEGT. The CDR3 sequence: CAISEVPTGTEVL.

The J gene is TRBJ1-1, the V gene TRBV20-1; D perhaps matches TRBD1 (6 bases). CDR1 and CDR2 from the germline V gene are DFQATT and SNEGSKA (reference sequence). The CDR3 covers 14 residues. Trimming pared 5 bases from V and 5 bases from J, leaving 18 bases between. The DNA for the CDR3 is TGCAGTGCTGGTGGCTCGGGGGCGAGGACTGAAGCTTTCTTT. Its translation is CSAGGSGARTEAFF.

Worth noting for this clonotype: One end of the junction varies from germline; a read error may be responsible. The chain links TRBV6-1 to TRBJ1-1; TRBD1 is a possible D gene (5 bases). CDR3 size: 14 residues. The germline CDR1 and CDR2 sequences are MNHNS and SASEGT. The CDR3, as DNA: TGTGCCAGCAACAAAAGTGGGGGGAACACTGGAGCTTTCTTT. Its protein product is CASNKSGGNTGAFF.

Regarding this clonotype: It may be a read error: a sequence one base away is much more abundant. The chain uses TRBV12-3 or TRBV12-4 and TRBJ2-2; D gene ambiguous. The CDR3 is 14 amino acids. In nucleotides, the CDR3 is TGTGTCAGCAGTCCAAGACGGCACACCGGGGAGCTGTTTTTT. It encodes CVSSPRRHTGELFF.

This chain uses TRBV6-6 with TRBJ1-5; D is unresolved. Trimming took off 5 bases at V and 4 bases at J, with 12 bases between the two ends. CDR1 is MNHNY, CDR2 SVGAGI, per germline (reference sequence). The CDR3 covers 14 residues. The CDR3 DNA sequence: TGTGCCAGCAGTCAGGAAATTGAGAATCAGCCCCAGCATTTT. Its translation is CASSQEIENQPQHF.